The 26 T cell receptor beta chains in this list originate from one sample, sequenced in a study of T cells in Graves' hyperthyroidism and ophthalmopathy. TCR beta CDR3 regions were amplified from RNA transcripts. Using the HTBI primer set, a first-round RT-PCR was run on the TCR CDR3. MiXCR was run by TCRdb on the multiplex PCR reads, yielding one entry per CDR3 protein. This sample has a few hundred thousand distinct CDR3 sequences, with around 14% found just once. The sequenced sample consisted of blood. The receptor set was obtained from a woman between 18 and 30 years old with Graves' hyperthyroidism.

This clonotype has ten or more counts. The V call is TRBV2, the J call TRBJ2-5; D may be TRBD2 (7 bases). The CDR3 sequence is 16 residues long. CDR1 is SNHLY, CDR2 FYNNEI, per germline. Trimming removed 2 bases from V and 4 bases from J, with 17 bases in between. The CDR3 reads CASSERGAGGGETQYF. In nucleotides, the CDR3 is TGTGCCAGCAGTGAACGGGGGGCCGGGGGAGGAGAGACCCAGTACTTC.

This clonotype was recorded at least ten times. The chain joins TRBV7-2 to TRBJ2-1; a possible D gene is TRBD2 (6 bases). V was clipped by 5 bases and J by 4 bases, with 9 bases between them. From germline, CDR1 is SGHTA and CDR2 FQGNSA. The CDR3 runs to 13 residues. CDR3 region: CASSGTPYNEQFF. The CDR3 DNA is TGTGCCAGCAGCGGGACTCCATACAATGAGCAGTTCTTC.

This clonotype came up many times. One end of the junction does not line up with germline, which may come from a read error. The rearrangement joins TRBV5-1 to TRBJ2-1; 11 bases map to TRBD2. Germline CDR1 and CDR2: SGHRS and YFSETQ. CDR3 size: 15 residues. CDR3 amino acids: CASSLTSGDYNEQFF. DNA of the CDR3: TGTGCCAGCAGCTTGACTAGCGGGGACTACAATGAGCAGTTCTTC.

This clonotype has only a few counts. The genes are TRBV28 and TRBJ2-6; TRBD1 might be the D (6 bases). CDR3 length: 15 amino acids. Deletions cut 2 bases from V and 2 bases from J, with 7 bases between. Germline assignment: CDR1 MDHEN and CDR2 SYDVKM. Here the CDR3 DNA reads TGTGCCAGCAGTTTAGCAGGGGCTGGGGCCAACGTCCTGACTTTC. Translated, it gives CASSLAGAGANVLTF.

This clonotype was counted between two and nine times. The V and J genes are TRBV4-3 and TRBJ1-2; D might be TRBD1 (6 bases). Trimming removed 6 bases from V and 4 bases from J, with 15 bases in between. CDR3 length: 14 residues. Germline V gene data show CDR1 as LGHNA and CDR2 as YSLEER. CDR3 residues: CASRTTQGPYGYTF. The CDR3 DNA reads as TGCGCCAGCAGGACGACACAGGGTCCCTATGGCTACACCTTC.

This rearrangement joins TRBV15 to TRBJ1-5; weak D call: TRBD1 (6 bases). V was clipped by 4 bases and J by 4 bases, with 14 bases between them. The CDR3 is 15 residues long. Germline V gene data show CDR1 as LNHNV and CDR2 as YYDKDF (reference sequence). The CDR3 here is CATSTQDRENQPQHF. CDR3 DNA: TGTGCCACCAGCACCCAGGACAGAGAAAATCAGCCCCAGCATTTT. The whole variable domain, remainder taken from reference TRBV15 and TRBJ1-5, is DAMVIQNPRYQVTQFGKPVTLSCSQTLNHNVMYWYQQKSSQAPKLLFHYYDKDFNNEADTPDNFQSRRPNTSFCFLDIRSPGLGDTAMYLCATSTQDRENQPQHFGDGTRLSIL.

The CDR3 reads CASSSGGAEQFF. The CDR3 DNA reads as TGTGCCAGCAGCTCCGGAGGGGCTGAGCAGTTCTTC. The V call is TRBV7-9, the J call TRBJ2-1; D is perhaps TRBD2 (6 bases). V was shortened by 4 bases and J by 9 bases, with 10 bases between the two germline ends. The CDR3 extends over 12 amino acids. Germline CDR1 reads SEHNR; CDR2 reads FQNEAQ (reference sequence).

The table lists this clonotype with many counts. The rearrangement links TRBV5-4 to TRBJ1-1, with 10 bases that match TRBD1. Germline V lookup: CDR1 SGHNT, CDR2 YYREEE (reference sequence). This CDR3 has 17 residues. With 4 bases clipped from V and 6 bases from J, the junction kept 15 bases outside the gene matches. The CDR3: CASSNHDRGRGLAEAFF. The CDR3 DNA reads TGTGCCAGCAGCAATCATGACAGGGGGCGAGGCCTTGCTGAAGCTTTCTTT.

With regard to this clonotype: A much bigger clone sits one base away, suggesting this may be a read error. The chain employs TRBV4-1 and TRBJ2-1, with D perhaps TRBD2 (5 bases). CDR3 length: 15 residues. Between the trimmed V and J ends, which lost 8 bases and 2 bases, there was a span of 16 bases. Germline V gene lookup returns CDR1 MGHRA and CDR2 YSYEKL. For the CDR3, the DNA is TGCGCCAGCGGCCGTTCGTTCGGGACCTACAATGAGCAGTTCTTC. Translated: CASGRSFGTYNEQFF.

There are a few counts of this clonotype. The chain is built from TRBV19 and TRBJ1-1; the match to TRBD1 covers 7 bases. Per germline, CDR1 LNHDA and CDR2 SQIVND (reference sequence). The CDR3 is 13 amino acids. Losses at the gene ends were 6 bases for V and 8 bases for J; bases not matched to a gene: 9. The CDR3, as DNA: TGTGCCAGTAGCTGGGGGACAGCGCAAGAAGCTTTCTTT. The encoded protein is CASSWGTAQEAFF.

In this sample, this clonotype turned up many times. The CDR3 DNA follows: TGTGCCAGCAGCCAAGGGGTAGCCGGGGCCAACGTCCTGACTTTC. Translation: CASSQGVAGANVLTF. The V gene is TRBV3-1, the J gene TRBJ2-6; no reliable D call. The CDR3 is made up of 15 amino acids. Germline lookup yields CDR1 LGHDT and CDR2 YNNKEL (reference sequence). Trimming pared 1 base from V and 4 bases from J, leaving 8 bases between.

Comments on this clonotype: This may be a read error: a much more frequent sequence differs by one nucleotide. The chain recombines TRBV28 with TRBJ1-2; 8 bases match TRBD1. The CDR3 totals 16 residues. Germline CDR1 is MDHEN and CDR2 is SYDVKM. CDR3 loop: CVSTHRSGTGLYGYTF. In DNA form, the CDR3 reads TGTGTCAGCACACACCGATCCGGGACAGGCCTCTATGGCTACACCTTC.

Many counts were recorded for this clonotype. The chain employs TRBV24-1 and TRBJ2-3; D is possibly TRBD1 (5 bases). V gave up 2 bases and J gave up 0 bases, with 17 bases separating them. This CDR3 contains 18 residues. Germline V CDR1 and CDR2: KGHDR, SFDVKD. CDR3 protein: CATSDYPSRGSSTDTQYF. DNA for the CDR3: TGTGCCACCAGTGATTATCCGTCAAGGGGATCTAGCACAGATACGCAGTATTTT.

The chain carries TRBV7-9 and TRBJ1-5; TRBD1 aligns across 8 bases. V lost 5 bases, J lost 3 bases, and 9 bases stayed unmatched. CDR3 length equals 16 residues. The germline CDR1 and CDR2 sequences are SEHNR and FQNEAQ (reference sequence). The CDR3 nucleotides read TGTGCCAGCAGCAAGGAGACAGGGGCCTTCAATCAGCCCCAGCATTTT. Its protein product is CASSKETGAFNQPQHF.

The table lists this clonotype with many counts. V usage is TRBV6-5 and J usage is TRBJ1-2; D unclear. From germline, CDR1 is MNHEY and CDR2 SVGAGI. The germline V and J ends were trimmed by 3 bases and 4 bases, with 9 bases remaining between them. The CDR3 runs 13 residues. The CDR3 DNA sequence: TGTGCCAGCAGTTATAACGGCCTCTATGGCTACACCTTC. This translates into CASSYNGLYGYTF.

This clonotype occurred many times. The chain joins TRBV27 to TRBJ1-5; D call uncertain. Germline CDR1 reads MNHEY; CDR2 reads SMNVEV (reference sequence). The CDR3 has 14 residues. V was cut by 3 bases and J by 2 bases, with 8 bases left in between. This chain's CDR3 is CASSLVDGNQPQHF. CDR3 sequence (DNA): TGTGCCAGCAGTTTGGTGGACGGCAATCAGCCCCAGCATTTT.

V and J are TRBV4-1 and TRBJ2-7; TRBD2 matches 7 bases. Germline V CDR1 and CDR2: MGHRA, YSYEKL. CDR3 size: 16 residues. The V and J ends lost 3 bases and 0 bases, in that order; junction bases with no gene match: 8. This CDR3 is CASSHFRTRNSYEQYF. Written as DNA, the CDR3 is TGCGCCAGCAGCCACTTCCGGACTAGAAACTCCTACGAGCAGTACTTC.

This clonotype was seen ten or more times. The CDR3 DNA reads as TGTGCCAGCAGTGAAGGGAGTATCGTGGGTAGCAATCAGCCCCAGCATTTT. The encoded protein is CASSEGSIVGSNQPQHF. This sequence joins TRBV2 and TRBJ1-5; D not resolved. CDR1 and CDR2 (germline): SNHLY, FYNNEI. The length of the CDR3 is 17 residues. The V end was cut by 1 base, the J end by 0 bases, with 13 bases between.

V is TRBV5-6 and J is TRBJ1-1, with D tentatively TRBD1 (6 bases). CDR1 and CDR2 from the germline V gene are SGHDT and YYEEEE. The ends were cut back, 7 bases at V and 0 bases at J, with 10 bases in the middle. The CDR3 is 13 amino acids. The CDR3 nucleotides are TGTGCCAGCTCGGGGGCATTGAACACTGAAGCTTTCTTT. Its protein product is CASSGALNTEAFF.

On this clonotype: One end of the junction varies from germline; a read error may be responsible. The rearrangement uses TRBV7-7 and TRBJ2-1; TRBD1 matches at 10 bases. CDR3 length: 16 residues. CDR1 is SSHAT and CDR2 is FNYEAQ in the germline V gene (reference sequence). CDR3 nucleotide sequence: TGTGCTAGCAGCTTAGCCGGGACAGGGGCGTACAATGAGCAGTTCTTC. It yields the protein CASSLAGTGAYNEQFF.

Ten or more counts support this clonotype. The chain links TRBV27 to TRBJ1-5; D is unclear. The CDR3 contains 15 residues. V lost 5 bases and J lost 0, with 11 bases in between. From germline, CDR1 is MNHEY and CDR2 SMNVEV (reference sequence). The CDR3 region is CASSARRGSNQPQHF. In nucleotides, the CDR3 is TGTGCCAGCAGTGCCCGCCGGGGTAGCAATCAGCCCCAGCATTTT.

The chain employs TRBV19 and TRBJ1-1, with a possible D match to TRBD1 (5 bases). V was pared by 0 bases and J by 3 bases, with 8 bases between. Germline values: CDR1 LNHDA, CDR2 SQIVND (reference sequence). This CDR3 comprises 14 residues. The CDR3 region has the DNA TGTGCCAGTAGTATAGACCAGGGTTACACTGAAGCTTTCTTT. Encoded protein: CASSIDQGYTEAFF.

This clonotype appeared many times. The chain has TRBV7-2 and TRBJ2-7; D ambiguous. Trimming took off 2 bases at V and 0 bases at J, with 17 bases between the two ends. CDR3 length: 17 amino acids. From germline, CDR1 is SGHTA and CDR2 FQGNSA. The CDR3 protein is CASSLTLRSQVSYEQYF. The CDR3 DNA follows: TGTGCCAGCAGCTTAACACTGAGGAGTCAAGTCTCCTACGAGCAGTACTTC.

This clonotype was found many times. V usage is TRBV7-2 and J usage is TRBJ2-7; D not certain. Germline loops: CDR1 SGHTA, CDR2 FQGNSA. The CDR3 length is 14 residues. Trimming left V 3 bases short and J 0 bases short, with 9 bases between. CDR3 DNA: TGTGCCAGCAGCTTGGGCCTTCGCTCCTACGAGCAGTACTTC. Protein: CASSLGLRSYEQYF.

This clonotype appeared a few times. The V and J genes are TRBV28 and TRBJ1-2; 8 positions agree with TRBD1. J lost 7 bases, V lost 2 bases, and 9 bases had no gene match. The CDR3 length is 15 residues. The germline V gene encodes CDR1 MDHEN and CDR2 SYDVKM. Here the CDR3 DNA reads TGTGCCAGCAGTTTAGGTCCCCGGACAGGGCTTGGCTACACCTTC. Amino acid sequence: CASSLGPRTGLGYTF.

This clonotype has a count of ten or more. The CDR3 DNA is TGTGCCAGCAGCTCTTATCGGGGCTCGGGGGAAGCTTTCTTT. The encoded protein is CASSSYRGSGEAFF. The gene calls are TRBV7-2 and TRBJ1-1; a weak D match, TRBD1 (5 bases). V lost 4 bases to trimming and J lost 8 bases, with 17 bases between them. This CDR3 spans 14 amino acids. CDR1 is SGHTA, CDR2 FQGNSA, per germline. Full variable domain (missing parts from reference TRBV7-2 and TRBJ1-1): GAGVSQSPSNKVTEKGKDVELRCDPISGHTALYWYRQSLGQGLEFLIYFQGNSAPDKSGLPSDRFSAERTGGSVSTLTIQRTQQEDSAVYLCASSSYRGSGEAFFGQGTRLTVV.